Listed here are 17 T cell receptor beta chains from one sample, sequenced in a study of shared clonotypes between healthy human individuals. In the naive CD8 group, cells lacked CD45RO and were positively selected for CCR7, so terminally differentiated effector memory CD45RA+ cells were left out. Some clones are missing from TCRdb's copy, which holds only in-frame ones; the method was immunoSEQ multiplex PCR. Of roughly 850,000 clones detected, 95% to 97% appear once; the ten largest clones hold over 0.2%. Sample: naive CD8+ T cells sorted from blood. The receptors derive from a man younger than 40 in good health.

This chain links TRBV6-5 with TRBJ2-1; TRBD2 matches 10 bases. The junction had 5 bases not matched to a gene; V was cut back by 6 bases and J by 3 bases. Germline V lookup: CDR1 MNHEY, CDR2 SVGAGI. This CDR3 has 15 residues. The CDR3 region is CASSTSSGGYNEQFF. In nucleotides, the CDR3 is TGTGCCAGCAGCACATCTAGCGGGGGCTACAATGAGCAGTTCTTC.

Only one count was recorded for this clone. The chain links TRBV7-8 to TRBJ2-7; 7 nucleotides match TRBD2. Germline trimming cut 5 bases from V and 3 bases from J; bases unmatched to any gene: 7. There are 14 residues in the CDR3. Germline V gene sequence: CDR1 SGHVS, CDR2 FQNEAQ. In DNA form, the CDR3 reads TGTGCCAGCAGCCGAGGGACTAACGACTACGAGCAGTACTTC. It translates to CASSRGTNDYEQYF. The entire variable domain, with the rest obtained from reference TRBV7-8 and TRBJ2-7, is as follows: GAGVSQSPRYKVAKRGQDVALRCDPISGHVSLFWYQQALGQGPEFLTYFQNEAQLDKSGLPSDRFFAERPEGSVSTLKIQRTQQEDSAVYLCASSRGTNDYEQYFGPGTRLTVT.

As for this clone: This same CDR3 is encoded by further DNA sequences in the sample. The rearrangement links TRBV19 to TRBJ2-7; D uncertain. The V and J ends lost 1 base and 0 bases respectively, with 7 bases between them. The CDR3 is made up of 14 amino acids. The germline CDR1 and CDR2 sequences are LNHDA and SQIVND (reference sequence). The chain's CDR3 is CASSIVGSSYEQYF. The DNA for the CDR3 is TGTGCCAGTAGTATAGTCGGCAGCTCCTACGAGCAGTACTTC.

The chain has TRBV7-9 and TRBJ1-2, with 7 bases lining up with TRBD1. The CDR3 totals 14 residues. From germline, CDR1 is SEHNR and CDR2 FQNEAQ (reference sequence). The V gene end was trimmed by 5 bases and the J gene end by 2 bases; junction bases not matched to a gene: 5. CDR3 sequence (DNA): TGTGCCAGCAGCGTGGACAGGTCCAACTATGGCTACACCTTC. Residues: CASSVDRSNYGYTF.

This clone was recorded once. The chain carries TRBV7-2 and TRBJ2-7; TRBD2 matches 10 bases. In germline, CDR1 is SGHTA, CDR2 FQGNSA. This CDR3 has 15 residues. The V gene end was trimmed by 6 bases and the J gene end by 2 bases; junction bases not matched to a gene: 7. The CDR3 is CASRSLAGGTYEQYF. CDR3 bases: TGTGCCAGCAGGTCATTAGCGGGAGGCACCTACGAGCAGTACTTC.

As regards this clone: The sample contains more than one DNA sequence encoding this CDR3. The V gene is TRBV29-1, the J gene TRBJ2-7; no clear D. The CDR3 length is 11 residues. CDR1 and CDR2 from the germline V gene are SQVTM and ANQGSEA. Trimming removed 4 bases at V and 3 bases at J, with 7 bases between. The CDR3 region is CSVGRDYEQYF. The CDR3 nucleotides read TGCAGCGTTGGCAGAGACTACGAGCAGTACTTC.

The chain has TRBV9 and TRBJ2-1; 7 bases are a match to TRBD2. The CDR3 length is 16 residues. J lost 10 bases, V lost 3 bases, and 16 bases had no gene match. Germline CDR1 SGDLS, CDR2 YYNGEE. The CDR3 coding sequence is TGTGCCAGCAGCGCCCGGGAGGTGCAGAACGGGGCCGAGCAGTTCTTC. Translated: CASSAREVQNGAEQFF. Full variable domain (remainder filled in from reference TRBV9 and TRBJ2-1): DSGVTQTPKHLITATGQRVTLRCSPRSGDLSVYWYQQSLDQGLQFLIQYYNGEERAKGNILERFSAQQFPDLHSELNLSSLELGDSALYFCASSAREVQNGAEQFFGPGTRLTVL.

The rearrangement joins TRBV4-3 to TRBJ2-7, with 8 bases aligning to TRBD1. After removal of 1 base from V and 7 bases from J, the junction contained 3 bases not matched to a gene. CDR3 length: 13 amino acids. The germline gives CDR1 LGHNA, CDR2 YSLEER. CDR3 sequence: CASSQGTGNEQYF. CDR3 sequence (DNA): TGCGCCAGCAGCCAAGGGACAGGGAATGAGCAGTACTTC.

V is TRBV11-2 and J is TRBJ2-1; 9 bases are a match to TRBD1. Per the germline V gene, CDR1 is SGHAT and CDR2 is FQNNGV. The ends lost 4 bases at V and 6 bases at J; junction bases unmatched: 19. This CDR3 has 19 residues. Here the CDR3 reads CASSSRGQGLVRAFNEQFF. CDR3 DNA sequence: TGTGCCAGCAGCTCCAGGGGACAGGGCCTCGTTCGGGCCTTCAATGAGCAGTTCTTC.

The CDR3 nucleotides read TGCGCCAGCAGCCAAGATTGGGCAGCCAGTGGGTACGAGCAGTACTTC. This codes for CASSQDWAASGYEQYF. The chain couples TRBV4-3 to TRBJ2-7, with D hard to call. Trimming removed 0 bases from V and 4 bases from J, with 16 bases in between. There are 16 residues in the CDR3. From germline, CDR1 is LGHNA and CDR2 YSLEER.

The chain links TRBV10-1 to TRBJ2-1; 10 bases line up with TRBD2. Germline V CDR1 and CDR2: WNHNN, SYGVQD (reference sequence). V was pared by 3 bases and J by 11 bases, with 4 bases of the junction left unmatched. The CDR3 loop spans 13 amino acids. CDR3 nucleotides: TGCGCCAGCAGTGATTTAGCGGGAGGCCAGCAGTTCTTC. Protein: CASSDLAGGQQFF.

The V call is TRBV29-1, the J call TRBJ2-3; 7 bases align to TRBD2. The CDR3 runs 14 residues. J was trimmed by 0 bases and V by 7 bases; bases with no gene match: 7. Germline loops: CDR1 SQVTM, CDR2 ANQGSEA. The CDR3 spells CSAPLAASTDTQYF. CDR3 in DNA: TGCAGCGCCCCTCTAGCGGCAAGCACAGATACGCAGTATTTT.

This chain uses TRBV6-1 with TRBJ1-5; unclear D gene. Trimming took 1 base from V and 0 from J, leaving 10 bases between them. CDR3 length: 16 residues. The germline V gene encodes CDR1 MNHNS and CDR2 SASEGT. CDR3 coding DNA: TGTGCCAGCAGTGAAGTGGTAGTATATAGCAATCAGCCCCAGCATTTT. Translation: CASSEVVVYSNQPQHF.

J is TRBJ2-1 and V is TRBV4-3; TRBD2 might be the D (6 bases). The V end was cut by 2 bases, the J end by 12 bases, with 11 bases between. The CDR3 extends over 12 amino acids. Germline assignment: CDR1 LGHNA and CDR2 YSLEER. The CDR3 here is CASSQSGEVQFF. CDR3 sequence (DNA): TGCGCCAGCAGCCAAAGTGGGGAGGTGCAGTTCTTC.

The rearrangement uses TRBV9 and TRBJ2-2, with D perhaps matching TRBD1 (5 bases). The V and J ends lost 0 bases and 1 base respectively, with 7 bases between them. In germline, CDR1 is SGDLS, CDR2 YYNGEE. The CDR3 contains 15 residues. The CDR3 DNA sequence: TGTGCCAGCAGCGTAGGACAGTTGAACACCGGGGAGCTGTTTTTT. Its protein is CASSVGQLNTGELFF.

This sequence joins TRBV6-6 and TRBJ1-4, with a possible D match to TRBD1 (5 bases). Germline V gene data show CDR1 as MNHNY and CDR2 as SVGAGI (reference sequence). The length of the CDR3 is 16 residues. V lost 2 bases and J 7 bases, leaving 17 bases between the germline ends. The CDR3 here is CASSYQGDKPFEKLFF. As DNA, the CDR3 is TGTGCCAGCAGTTACCAGGGAGATAAACCATTTGAAAAACTGTTTTTT.

The chain has TRBV7-6 and TRBJ2-3; 9 nucleotides match TRBD1. This CDR3 spans 17 amino acids. Per the germline V gene, CDR1 is SGHVS and CDR2 is FNYEAQ. After removal of 4 bases from V and 1 base from J, the junction contained 9 bases not matched to a gene. The CDR3 spells CASSYPGTGSGTDTQYF. The CDR3 DNA reads TGTGCCAGCAGCTATCCCGGGACAGGGAGCGGCACAGATACGCAGTATTTT.